Listed here are 4 T cell receptor beta chains from one sample, sequenced in a study of blood T cell repertoires in COVID-19 (dated by TCRdb to 2018 to 2021). Libraries were constructed by the immunoSEQ multiplex PCR assay. TCRdb limited this immuneACCESS table to in-frame rearrangements with V and J called. A share of clones is missing; checked studies link under half to unresolved V genes, and the rest is unexplained. The sample table lists approximately 160,000 clones, 85% to 90% of them with a count of one. The biggest ten clones account for 0.58% of the sample. The specimen sequenced was peripheral blood. The receptor set was obtained from a man aged 55 to 70 with COVID-19, enrolled during active disease.

In nucleotides, the CDR3 is TGTGCCAGCAGTTACTCTGCGGGATGGGGCGAGCAGTACTTC. Protein: CASSYSAGWGEQYF. The chain carries TRBV6-5 and TRBJ2-7; possible D gene TRBD2, 6 bases. Germline-derived CDR1 and CDR2 are MNHEY and SVGAGI. This CDR3 region has 14 residues. Trimming shortened V by 0 bases and J by 6 bases, and 12 bases separated the two germline ends.

The rearrangement joins TRBV7-9 to TRBJ1-3; maybe TRBD1 (5 bases). V was clipped by 5 bases and J by 4 bases, with 12 bases between them. In germline, CDR1 is SEHNR, CDR2 FQNEAQ (reference sequence). The CDR3 extends over 14 amino acids. CDR3: CASSPEGRGNTIYF. The CDR3 region has the DNA TGTGCCAGCAGCCCGGAGGGGAGGGGAAACACCATATATTTT.

The chain has TRBV4-2 and TRBJ1-1; D is perhaps TRBD1 (5 bases). V dropped 4 bases and J dropped 2 bases, with 11 bases sitting between them. Per the germline V gene, CDR1 is LGHNA and CDR2 is YNFKEQ. CDR3 size: 14 residues. The CDR3 loop reads CASSPGGINTEAFF. CDR3 nucleotide sequence: TGTGCCAGCAGCCCCGGGGGGATCAACACTGAAGCTTTCTTT.

The rearrangement uses TRBV7-2 and TRBJ1-5, with 8 positions matching TRBD1. The J segment lost 3 bases and the V segment lost 5 bases, leaving 12 bases of the junction unmatched. The CDR3 runs to 17 residues. Per the germline V gene, CDR1 is SGHTA and CDR2 is FQGNSA. The CDR3 region is CASSTGQGTPSNQPQHF. The CDR3, as DNA: TGTGCCAGCAGCACCGGACAGGGAACACCTTCCAATCAGCCCCAGCATTTT.